These 21 T cell receptor beta chains share one sample of origin, sequenced in a study of blood T cell repertoires in COVID-19. TCRdb's table, derived via immunoSEQ multiplex PCR, lists solely in-frame clones and lacks some. The data show about 390,000 clones, over 75% seen once. Sequences were obtained from peripheral blood. Every receptor here comes from a woman aged 55-70 years with COVID-19, enrolled during active disease.

The CDR3 DNA sequence: TGTGCCAGCAGCTTTTACCGGGACAGGGACCGTGAGCAGTTCTTC. Protein product: CASSFYRDRDREQFF. The chain carries TRBV7-2 and TRBJ2-1, with 9 bases aligning to TRBD1. The CDR3 is 15 amino acids. From germline, CDR1 is SGHTA and CDR2 FQGNSA. The V segment lost 3 bases and the J segment 9 bases; nucleotides outside the gene matches: 9.

This clone was detected once. The chain has TRBV7-9 and TRBJ2-2, with 7 bases identical to TRBD1. CDR3 length equals 15 residues. Trimming cost V 6 bases and J 1 base; bases outside gene matches: 5. Germline loops: CDR1 SEHNR, CDR2 FQNEAQ (reference sequence). The CDR3 loop reads CASRPTGRNTGELFF. Written as DNA, the CDR3 is TGTGCCAGCAGGCCGACAGGGAGGAACACCGGGGAGCTGTTTTTT.

This chain connects TRBV2 to TRBJ2-7, with a weak D call TRBD1 (6 bases). The CDR3 contains 15 residues. Germline-derived CDR1 and CDR2 are SNHLY and FYNNEI. Trimming stripped 8 bases from V and 1 base from J, with 18 bases between. The CDR3 protein is CASQGPGRGSYEQYF. CDR3 nucleotides: TGTGCCAGCCAGGGGCCGGGCCGAGGGTCCTACGAGCAGTACTTC.

The CDR3 loop reads CSASRRQDYGYTF. Written as DNA, the CDR3 is TGCAGTGCTAGTCGAAGACAGGATTATGGCTACACCTTC. The V call is TRBV20-1, the J call TRBJ1-2; a weak D match, TRBD1 (6 bases). Germline CDR1 DFQATT, CDR2 SNEGSKA (reference sequence). The CDR3 is made up of 13 amino acids. The V end lost 3 bases, the J end lost 5 bases, and 13 bases lay between the germline ends.

CDR3 nucleotides: TGTGCCAGTAGTGCCTGGGACAGGGAGTACGACTATGGCTACACCTTC. Its protein is CASSAWDREYDYGYTF. The rearrangement links TRBV19 to TRBJ1-2; TRBD1 matches at 9 bases. The CDR3 spans 16 residues. Germline V gene lookup returns CDR1 LNHDA and CDR2 SQIVND (reference sequence). V trimming: 5 bases; J trimming: 3 bases; junction bases outside the gene matches: 10.

The gene calls are TRBV7-8 and TRBJ1-2, with 7 bases identical to TRBD1. CDR1 is SGHVS and CDR2 is FQNEAQ in the germline V gene. J was trimmed by 0 bases and V by 5 bases; bases with no gene match: 9. The CDR3 runs 16 residues. The CDR3 sequence: CASSPRTGDTNYGYTF. The CDR3 nucleotides are TGTGCCAGCAGCCCCAGGACAGGCGATACTAACTATGGCTACACCTTC.

V gene TRBV18 combines with J gene TRBJ2-7, with a weak D call TRBD2 (5 bases). CDR3 size: 15 residues. V lost 3 bases and J 5 bases, leaving 17 bases between the germline ends. Germline V gives CDR1 KGHSH, CDR2 LQKENI. Here the CDR3 DNA reads TGTGCCAGCTCACCGCTCGCGGGTGCCGGGAACGAGCAGTACTTC. It encodes CASSPLAGAGNEQYF.

This clone was recorded only once. The chain combines TRBV18 with TRBJ1-2; perhaps TRBD1 as D (5 bases). Germline V gives CDR1 KGHSH, CDR2 LQKENI. The CDR3 runs to 14 residues. Deletions cut 3 bases from V and 2 bases from J, with 10 bases between. The chain's CDR3 is CASSPTTVNYGYTF. CDR3 sequence (DNA): TGTGCCAGCTCACCGACGACAGTAAACTATGGCTACACCTTC.

V is TRBV5-1 and J is TRBJ2-2; weak D call: TRBD2 (5 bases). This CDR3 has 13 residues. In germline, CDR1 is SGHRS, CDR2 YFSETQ. Trimming shortened V by 1 base and J by 5 bases, and 6 bases separated the two germline ends. As DNA, the CDR3 is TGCGCCAGCAGCTTGTCGGGGACCGGGGAGCTGTTTTTT. Protein product: CASSLSGTGELFF.

The chain carries TRBV7-9 and TRBJ1-2; D is uncertain. The germline V and J ends were trimmed by 0 bases and 4 bases, with 21 bases remaining between them. CDR1 is SEHNR, CDR2 FQNEAQ, per germline (reference sequence). The CDR3 sequence is 18 residues long. CDR3 in DNA: TGTGCCAGCAGCTTAGCGGGTGGAGATCTCTTCTTAGGCTATGGCTACACCTTC. Protein: CASSLAGGDLFLGYGYTF.

The chain combines TRBV13 with TRBJ1-3; a possible D gene is TRBD1 (6 bases). The CDR3 sequence is 14 residues long. V was trimmed by 1 base and J by 7 bases, leaving 11 bases between them. Germline-derived CDR1 and CDR2 are PRHDT and FYEKMQ (reference sequence). The CDR3 region has the DNA TGTGCCAGCAGCTTAGAACAGGGACCGAACACCATATATTTT. The encoded protein is CASSLEQGPNTIYF.

The V call is TRBV14, the J call TRBJ1-3; 8 bases map to TRBD1. Per germline, CDR1 SGHDN and CDR2 FVKESK. After removal of 0 bases from V and 6 bases from J, the junction contained 10 bases not matched to a gene. The CDR3 covers 17 residues. The CDR3 loop reads CASSQDETGERENTIYF. DNA for the CDR3: TGTGCCAGCAGCCAAGATGAGACAGGGGAGCGAGAAAACACCATATATTTT. The full variable domain, its missing parts supplied by reference TRBV14 and TRBJ1-3, is EAGVTQFPSHSVIEKGQTVTLRCDPISGHDNLYWYRRVMGKEIKFLLHFVKESKQDESGMPNNRFLAERTGGTYSTLKVQPAELEDSGVYFCASSQDETGERENTIYFGEGSWLTVV.

V and J are TRBV6-5 and TRBJ1-1, with 9 bases identical to TRBD1. The trim removed 6 bases at V and 1 base at J, leaving 3 bases unmatched. The length of the CDR3 is 14 residues. Germline CDR1 is MNHEY and CDR2 is SVGAGI. The CDR3 DNA follows: TGTGCCAGCAGCCGACAGGGGGGGAACACTGAAGCTTTCTTT. This sequence encodes CASSRQGGNTEAFF.

The chain couples TRBV10-3 to TRBJ2-7, with 8 bases fitting TRBD1. Losses at the gene ends were 6 bases for V and 6 bases for J; bases not matched to a gene: 10. The germline gives CDR1 ENHRY, CDR2 SYGVKD. The CDR3 is made up of 14 amino acids. The CDR3 DNA is TGTGCCATCAGCTCGGACAGGGTTCTCTTCGAGCAGTACTTC. Translating it yields CAISSDRVLFEQYF.

On this clone itself: In the same sample, other DNA sequences code for this CDR3. The chain uses TRBV6-6 and TRBJ1-2, with TRBD1 matching 7 bases. There are 15 residues in the CDR3. J gave up 0 bases and V 3 bases, and 4 bases lay outside the gene matches. Germline V gene data show CDR1 as MNHNY and CDR2 as SVGAGI (reference sequence). The CDR3 protein is CASSYAGTANYGYTF. The CDR3 nucleotides are TGTGCCAGCAGTTATGCCGGGACAGCTAACTATGGCTACACCTTC.

This sequence joins TRBV6-5 and TRBJ1-6; 7 nucleotides agree with TRBD1. V lost 6 bases, J lost 6 bases, and 5 bases stayed unmatched. This CDR3 is 14 amino acids long. Germline V gene lookup returns CDR1 MNHEY and CDR2 SVGAGI. The CDR3 sequence: CASSQGGRNSPLHF. CDR3 in DNA: TGTGCCAGCAGCCAGGGGGGCCGTAATTCACCCCTCCACTTT.

The chain carries TRBV10-3 and TRBJ2-1, with D perhaps TRBD1 (6 bases). The CDR3 totals 14 residues. V was cut by 5 bases and J by 3 bases, with 11 bases left in between. Germline CDR1 ENHRY, CDR2 SYGVKD. The CDR3 sequence is CAISQGPNYNEQFF. In DNA form, the CDR3 reads TGTGCCATCAGTCAGGGGCCTAACTACAATGAGCAGTTCTTC.

The chain recombines TRBV2 with TRBJ1-5, with 7 bases fitting TRBD1. J was trimmed by 4 bases and V by 11 bases; bases with no gene match: 8. Germline CDR1 and CDR2: SNHLY and FYNNEI. This CDR3 has 13 amino acids. The CDR3 DNA reads TGTGCCGGAAGGAGGACAGGTAATCAGCCCCAGCATTTT. Its protein product is CAGRRTGNQPQHF.

CDR3 nucleotides: TGCGCCAGCAGTGAGTCGTTCGGGGGAGCCAAAAACATTCAGTACTTC. Amino acid sequence: CASSESFGGAKNIQYF. The V gene is TRBV10-1, the J gene TRBJ2-4, with D maybe TRBD2 (6 bases). From germline, CDR1 is WNHNN and CDR2 SYGVQD (reference sequence). The CDR3 runs 16 residues. V lost 0 bases and J lost 0, with 9 bases in between.

The genes are TRBV11-2 and TRBJ1-2; 8 nucleotides line up with TRBD1. The CDR3 consists of 13 residues. Germline V lookup: CDR1 SGHAT, CDR2 FQNNGV. Trimming removed 6 bases from V and 5 bases from J; junction bases left unmatched: 5. DNA of the CDR3: TGTGCCAGCAGTCTGGACAGGGAGTATGGCTACACCTTC. This codes for CASSLDREYGYTF. The full variable domain, in which reference TRBV11-2 and TRBJ1-2 provide the parts outside the CDR3, is EAGVAQSPRYKIIEKRQSVAFWCNPISGHATLYWYQQILGQGPKLLIQFQNNGVVDDSQLPKDRFSAERLKGVDSTLKIQPAKLEDSAVYLCASSLDREYGYTFGSGTRLTVV.

The chain has TRBV3-1 (or the pseudogene TRBV3-2) and TRBJ2-1, with TRBD1 as a possible D gene (5 bases). V lost 3 bases and J 7 bases, leaving 13 bases between the germline ends. The CDR3 runs 14 residues. Germline V gives CDR1 LGHDT, CDR2 YNNKEL (reference sequence). DNA for the CDR3: TGTGCCAGCAGCCAGCCAAGGGGAAGGAATGAGCAGTTCTTC. This sequence encodes CASSQPRGRNEQFF.